What follows are 30 T cell receptor beta chains derived from one specimen sequenced in a study of T cells in Graves' hyperthyroidism and ophthalmopathy. RNA transcripts yielded amplified TCR beta CDR3 regions. The HTBI set primed first-round TCR CDR3 RT-PCR. TCRdb analysed the multiplex PCR reads with MiXCR anew, one entry per CDR3 protein. In the table there are around 450,000 distinct CDR3 sequences, approximately 14% of which are singletons. Sequenced input: blood. Receptor source: a woman aged 18-29 years with Graves' hyperthyroidism.

The chain uses TRBV15 and TRBJ2-2; D is unresolved. CDR3 length: 14 residues. Germline V CDR1 and CDR2: LNHNV, YYDKDF (reference sequence). V lost 0 bases and J 1 base, leaving 3 bases between the germline ends. CDR3 DNA sequence: TGTGCCACCAGCAGAGACGTGAACACCGGGGAGCTGTTTTTT. It specifies CATSRDVNTGELFF. The full variable domain, in which reference TRBV15 and TRBJ2-2 provide the parts outside the CDR3, is DAMVIQNPRYQVTQFGKPVTLSCSQTLNHNVMYWYQQKSSQAPKLLFHYYDKDFNNEADTPDNFQSRRPNTSFCFLDIRSPGLGDTAMYLCATSRDVNTGELFFGEGSRLTVL.

This clonotype was observed a few times. J is TRBJ2-1 and V is TRBV6-1; D might be TRBD1 (5 bases). CDR1 and CDR2 from the germline V gene are MNHNS and SASEGT. Trimming removed 6 bases from V and 9 bases from J, with 18 bases in between. This CDR3 is 14 amino acids long. The CDR3 sequence is CASSQNGRVSEQFF. The CDR3 DNA is TGTGCCAGCAGCCAAAACGGCAGGGTCTCTGAGCAGTTCTTC.

This clonotype has a count of ten or more. The chain combines TRBV6-2 or TRBV6-3 with TRBJ1-1; 7 nucleotides align to TRBD1. J gave up 3 bases and V 5 bases, and 9 bases lay outside the gene matches. Germline CDR1 is MNHEY and CDR2 is SVGEGT. The CDR3 is made up of 15 amino acids. CDR3 bases: TGTGCCAGCAGTCGCACGACAGGGACGTACACTGAAGCTTTCTTT. Protein product: CASSRTTGTYTEAFF.

In the case of this clonotype: A much larger clone sits a single nucleotide away, making a read error possible. This rearrangement joins TRBV6-2 or TRBV6-3 to TRBJ2-3; a weak D match, TRBD1 (6 bases). V lost 5 bases to trimming and J lost 3 bases, with 18 bases between them. Germline assignment: CDR1 MNHEY and CDR2 SVGEGT. The CDR3 length is 16 residues. This CDR3 reads CASSRQDVLRTDTQYF. The CDR3 nucleotides read TGTGCCAGCAGTCGACAGGACGTCCTGAGGACAGATACGCAGTATTTT.

This clonotype was seen a handful of times. The chain recombines TRBV5-1 with TRBJ2-3, with 9 bases matching TRBD2. CDR3 length: 21 residues. J lost 1 base, V lost 4 bases, and 22 bases had no gene match. Germline-derived CDR1 and CDR2 are SGHRS and YFSETQ. CDR3 sequence: CASSRLQMNSGRPWGTDTQYF. CDR3 DNA sequence: TGCGCCAGCAGCCGTTTGCAGATGAATAGCGGGAGACCATGGGGCACAGATACGCAGTATTTT.

Only a few counts were recorded for this clonotype. The V and J genes are TRBV15 and TRBJ1-4, with D unresolved. Germline V gene sequence: CDR1 LNHNV, CDR2 YYDKDF (reference sequence). V dropped 0 bases and J dropped 6 bases, with 5 bases sitting between them. The CDR3 has 13 amino acids. CDR3 region: CATSRDLYEKLFF. DNA for the CDR3: TGTGCCACCAGCAGAGATTTATATGAAAAACTGTTTTTT.

In its sample, this clonotype was seen many times. This chain links TRBV20-1 with TRBJ2-3; D gene unclear. The germline gives CDR1 DFQATT, CDR2 SNEGSKA (reference sequence). The CDR3 runs 10 residues. Trimming removed 3 bases from V and 5 bases from J, with 3 bases in between. CDR3 in amino acids: CSARLDTQYF. CDR3 DNA: TGCAGTGCTAGGTTAGATACGCAGTATTTT.

Details on this clonotype: Being one base from a much bigger clone, this may be a read error. V and J are TRBV20-1 and TRBJ2-1; D gene ambiguous. Germline V gene lookup returns CDR1 DFQATT and CDR2 SNEGSKA (reference sequence). The CDR3 loop spans 16 amino acids. CDR3 in amino acids: CSASHPTEPHYNERFF. CDR3 DNA: TGCAGTGCTAGTCACCCCACGGAACCTCACTACAATGAGCGGTTCTTC.

This clonotype was detected only a few times. As DNA, the CDR3 is TGTGCCAGCAGCGGGGGGACAGGGGGCTCTGTAAAACTGTTTTTT. Translated, it gives CASSGGTGGSVKLFF. The V gene is TRBV9, the J gene TRBJ1-4; 12 nucleotides agree with TRBD1. J was trimmed by 10 bases and V by 3 bases; bases with no gene match: 7. This CDR3 spans 15 amino acids. Germline CDR1 and CDR2: SGDLS and YYNGEE.

This clonotype was seen at least ten times. This sequence joins TRBV28 and TRBJ1-2; D unresolved. The CDR3 totals 12 residues. V was pared by 6 bases and J by 4 bases, with 9 bases between. The germline gives CDR1 MDHEN, CDR2 SYDVKM. CDR3 in DNA: TGTGCCAGCAGCGGCACGTTCTATGGCTACACCTTC. This sequence encodes CASSGTFYGYTF.

This clonotype was seen a handful of times. This chain uses TRBV4-1 with TRBJ2-2; no clear D gene. Germline-derived CDR1 and CDR2 are MGHRA and YSYEKL. V was cut by 4 bases and J by 7 bases, with 10 bases left in between. The CDR3 has 13 amino acids. The CDR3 nucleotides are TGCGCCAGCAGCCTAAGCTGGGGCGGGGAGCTGTTTTTT. Translated, it gives CASSLSWGGELFF.

A note on this clonotype: Possible read error: a much larger clone is one base away. This chain connects TRBV5-1 to TRBJ2-7, with D unclear. CDR1 and CDR2 (germline): SGHRS, YFSETQ. The CDR3 runs 12 residues. Trimming left V 0 bases short and J 5 bases short, with 6 bases between. In DNA form, the CDR3 reads TGCGCCAGCAGCTTGGTGGCAGACGAGCAGTACTTC. This translates into CASSLVADEQYF.

This clonotype was observed a few times. The gene calls are TRBV7-9 and TRBJ2-3; 8 nucleotides line up with TRBD2. V lost 5 bases to trimming and J lost 9 bases; unmatched junction nucleotides: 13. The germline gives CDR1 SEHNR, CDR2 FQNEAQ (reference sequence). The CDR3 has 15 residues. The CDR3 loop reads CASSVLADRGGTQYF. CDR3 DNA: TGTGCCAGCAGCGTACTAGCGGATAGAGGGGGAACGCAGTATTTT.

The rearrangement links TRBV7-9 to TRBJ2-2; no definite D call. Trimming left V 5 bases short and J 4 bases short, with 8 bases between. CDR3 length: 13 amino acids. Germline-derived CDR1 and CDR2 are SEHNR and FQNEAQ (reference sequence). CDR3 nucleotides: TGTGCCAGCAGCAGACGTACCACCGGGGAGCTGTTTTTT. Protein: CASSRRTTGELFF. The variable domain in full, with the rest retrieved from reference TRBV7-9 and TRBJ2-2, is DTGVSQNPRHKITKRGQNVTFRCDPISEHNRLYWYRQTLGQGPEFLTYFQNEAQLEKSRLLSDRFSAERPKGSFSTLEIQRTEQGDSAMYLCASSRRTTGELFFGEGSRLTVL.

The chain joins TRBV9 to TRBJ2-1, with TRBD2 matching over 12 bases. The CDR3 has 16 amino acids. With 4 bases clipped from V and 4 bases from J, the junction kept 6 bases outside the gene matches. CDR1 and CDR2 from the germline V gene are SGDLS and YYNGEE. As DNA, the CDR3 is TGTGCCAGCAGCCCACTAGCGGGAGGAGATTACAATGAGCAGTTCTTC. This gives the protein CASSPLAGGDYNEQFF.

In its sample, this clonotype was seen many times. This chain uses TRBV2 with TRBJ1-1; D not certain. This CDR3 contains 10 residues. Trimming took off 8 bases at V and 3 bases at J, with 4 bases between the two ends. Germline CDR1 SNHLY, CDR2 FYNNEI. The CDR3 loop reads CASEDTEAFF. The CDR3 coding sequence is TGTGCCAGCGAGGACACTGAAGCTTTCTTT.

At least ten counts were recorded for this clonotype. The chain joins TRBV7-9 to TRBJ2-1; 7 bases are a match to TRBD2. Per germline, CDR1 SEHNR and CDR2 FQNEAQ (reference sequence). Unmatched junction bases numbered 6, after V lost 5 bases and J lost 2 bases. This CDR3 is built from 15 residues. The DNA of the CDR3 is TGTGCCAGCAGCCGAACCGGGACTACCTACAATGAGCAGTTCTTC. Translated, it gives CASSRTGTTYNEQFF.

This clonotype was recorded many times. The CDR3 DNA sequence: TGTGCCAGCAGCTTGGGAGGGAGGGAGACCCAGTACTTC. Protein sequence: CASSLGGRETQYF. The chain is built from TRBV7-3 and TRBJ2-5, with 7 bases fitting TRBD2. Unmatched junction bases numbered 3, after V lost 3 bases and J lost 5 bases. The CDR3 has 13 amino acids. Germline values: CDR1 SGHTA, CDR2 FQGTGA.

This sequence joins TRBV3-1 and TRBJ1-3; D is ambiguous. Germline V gives CDR1 LGHDT, CDR2 YNNKEL (reference sequence). Trimming stripped 2 bases from V and 0 bases from J, with 8 bases between. This CDR3 region has 15 residues. CDR3 DNA: TGTGCCAGCAGCCAATTGTCCTCCTCTGGAAACACCATATATTTT. Translation gives CASSQLSSSGNTIYF.

This clonotype was seen repeatedly, ten times or more. This sequence joins TRBV7-8 and TRBJ2-1, with D uncertain. Germline V gives CDR1 SGHVS, CDR2 FQNEAQ. CDR3 size: 13 residues. The V end was cut by 4 bases, the J end by 8 bases, with 12 bases between. The CDR3 here is CASSSLAWDEQFF. CDR3 bases: TGTGCCAGCAGCTCCCTGGCATGGGATGAGCAGTTCTTC.

There are many counts of this clonotype. The V and J genes are TRBV11-2 and TRBJ2-7, with D possibly being TRBD1 (6 bases). Germline assignment: CDR1 SGHAT and CDR2 FQNNGV. The CDR3 spans 14 residues. V was clipped by 0 bases and J by 2 bases, with 8 bases between them. CDR3 sequence (DNA): TGTGCCAGCAGCTTAGACAGGGGTCCCTACGAGCAGTACTTC. It is translated as CASSLDRGPYEQYF.

This clonotype was found many times. J is TRBJ1-6 and V is TRBV20-1, with TRBD1 matching 8 bases. The CDR3 runs to 14 residues. With V trimmed by 3 bases and J by 9 bases, 7 bases remained unmatched. CDR1 and CDR2 (germline): DFQATT, SNEGSKA (reference sequence). The CDR3, as DNA: TGCAGTGCTAGGGACAGGGCGGGGGCTTCACCCCTCCACTTT. Protein: CSARDRAGASPLHF.

This clonotype was observed a few times. CDR3 in amino acids: CASSKGANEQFF. DNA for the CDR3: TGCGCCAGCAGCAAGGGGGCCAATGAGCAGTTCTTC. The genes are TRBV5-1 and TRBJ2-1; 7 bases map to TRBD1. The germline CDR1 and CDR2 sequences are SGHRS and YFSETQ. The CDR3 runs to 12 residues. The V segment lost 4 bases and the J segment 6 bases; nucleotides outside the gene matches: 1.

The V gene is TRBV6-1, the J gene TRBJ2-7, with D possibly called TRBD1 or TRBD2 (5 bases each). Germline CDR1 and CDR2: MNHNS and SASEGT. V was clipped by 2 bases and J by 1 base, with 12 bases between them. The CDR3 loop spans 15 amino acids. CDR3: CASSEMGPDSYEQYF. The CDR3, as DNA: TGTGCCAGCAGTGAAATGGGACCCGATTCCTACGAGCAGTACTTC.

This clonotype has only a few counts. The gene calls are TRBV3-1 and TRBJ2-1; 10 bases align to TRBD2. The J segment lost 4 bases and the V segment lost 3 bases, leaving 12 bases of the junction unmatched. Germline V lookup: CDR1 LGHDT, CDR2 YNNKEL (reference sequence). This CDR3 has 18 residues. CDR3 residues: CASSQPSGASGGYNEQFF. As DNA, the CDR3 is TGTGCCAGCAGCCAGCCATCAGGAGCTAGCGGGGGATACAATGAGCAGTTCTTC.

This clonotype was seen just once. This chain uses TRBV5-6 with TRBJ2-3, with 11 nucleotides matching TRBD2. CDR3 length equals 17 residues. Germline V CDR1 and CDR2: SGHDT, YYEEEE. J lost 6 bases, V lost 0 bases, and 9 bases had no gene match. CDR3 in DNA: TGTGCCAGCAGCTTGGGAATTAGCGGGGGGGCTGGCGATACGCAGTATTTT. This sequence encodes CASSLGISGGAGDTQYF.

This clonotype occurred a few times. The rearrangement links TRBV20-1 to TRBJ2-1, with 11 bases identical to TRBD2. CDR1 and CDR2 from the germline V gene are DFQATT and SNEGSKA (reference sequence). This CDR3 region has 17 residues. The ends lost 3 bases at V and 2 bases at J; junction bases unmatched: 9. CDR3 DNA sequence: TGCAGTGCTAGCGATCTAGCGGGGGGCTTTCCCTACAATGAGCAGTTCTTC. It yields the protein CSASDLAGGFPYNEQFF.

V gene TRBV3-1 combines with J gene TRBJ1-1, with 7 bases lining up with TRBD1. Trimming at V came to 6 bases and at J to 4 bases, leaving 17 bases not matched to a gene. The CDR3 is made up of 17 amino acids. The germline V gene has CDR1 LGHDT and CDR2 YNNKEL (reference sequence). The CDR3 loop reads CASRSDKQGGAGTEAFF. CDR3 nucleotides: TGTGCCAGCAGATCCGACAAACAAGGGGGCGCGGGCACTGAAGCTTTCTTT.

There are a few counts of this clonotype. The chain couples TRBV12-3 or TRBV12-4 to TRBJ1-5; D is unresolved. V lost 2 bases and J lost 0, with 5 bases in between. This CDR3 has 14 residues. The CDR3 nucleotides read TGTGCCAGCAGTTTATACTCTAGCAATCAGCCCCAGCATTTT. As protein: CASSLYSSNQPQHF.

V gene TRBV29-1 combines with J gene TRBJ1-1; D gene uncertain. The germline CDR1 and CDR2 sequences are SQVTM and ANQGSEA. Trimming stripped 4 bases from V and 4 bases from J, with 13 bases between. The CDR3 totals 13 residues. Here the CDR3 reads CSVGEGWVTEAFF. The CDR3 DNA sequence: TGCAGCGTTGGGGAGGGTTGGGTCACTGAAGCTTTCTTT. The variable domain in full, completed from reference TRBV29-1 and TRBJ1-1, reads SAVISQKPSRDICQRGTSLTIQCQVDSQVTMMFWYRQQPGQSLTLIATANQGSEATYESGFVIDKFPISRPNLTFSTLTVSNMSPEDSSIYLCSVGEGWVTEAFFGQGTRLTVV.